This is a list of T cell receptor beta chains from one sample in a study of cytomegalovirus exposure and HLA in healthy donors. This table comes from immunoSEQ multiplex PCR, and its TCRdb copy is limited to in-frame clones, with some not included. The sample records approximately 150,000 clones, about 80% being singletons. The sample comprised PBMCs. The receptors here all came from a man younger than 30 in good health and CMV-seropositive. Each CDR3 is given with its conserved first and last residue. Fields, in order: clone size, V gene, D gene, J gene, CDR3 DNA, CDR3 protein. D genes are given only for firm matches. The size entry is marked missing in some rows and otherwise reads once, few, many or a size class.

NA	TRBV5-8	TRBD1	TRBJ2-5	TGTGCCAGCAGCGCCGGGACAGGGTGGACTTCTATCCAAGAGACCCAGTACTTC	CASSAGTGWTSIQETQYF
NA	TRBV7-2	TRBD2	TRBJ2-1	TGTGCCAGCAGCCGGGGGGGCCGTGAGCAGTTCTTC	CASSRGGREQFF
NA	TRBV2	NA	TRBJ2-7	TGTGCCAGCAGTGAAGCCTTTAGACAGAGGACCTACGAGCAGTACTTC	CASSEAFRQRTYEQYF
once	TRBV2	NA	TRBJ1-5	TGTGCCAGCAGTGAATTGCAGGGACTCCAGCCCCAGCATTTT	CASSELQGLQPQHF
NA	TRBV6-6	TRBD1	TRBJ2-1	TGTGCCAGCAGTTCCGGGACAGGGGCCTACAATGAGCAGTTCTTC	CASSSGTGAYNEQFF
few	TRBV4-3	NA	TRBJ2-3	TGCGCCAGCAGCCAAGATGGGACTAGCACAGATACGCAGTATTTT	CASSQDGTSTDTQYF
few	TRBV6-5	NA	TRBJ1-5	TGTGCCAGCAGTCGGGGAGGGAATCAGCCCCAGCATTTT	CASSRGGNQPQHF
once	TRBV7-2	NA	TRBJ1-2	TGTGCCAGCACCCCCAGGGTAGGCAGGGGTTATGGCTACACCTTC	CASTPRVGRGYGYTF
NA	TRBV28	NA	TRBJ2-7	TGTGCCAGCAGTGGCGGACAGCGTCCCACCTACGAGCAGTACTTC	CASSGGQRPTYEQYF
NA	TRBV6-1	NA	TRBJ2-7	TGTGCCAGTTCCTACTCCCGGGGTGGGGGCCGCGAGCAGTACTTC	CASSYSRGGGREQYF
NA	TRBV15	NA	TRBJ2-1	TGTGCCACCAGCAGAGCGGGGTCGGAGTACAATGAGCAGTTCTTC	CATSRAGSEYNEQFF
NA	TRBV2	NA	TRBJ2-5	TGTGCCGGCAGGGTGCGGGAGACCCAGTACTTC	CAGRVRETQYF
NA	TRBV5-1	TRBD1	TRBJ2-7	TGCGCCAGCAGCCCGGGACAGACCAATTTCGATACCGAGCAGTACTTC	CASSPGQTNFDTEQYF
few	TRBV20-1	NA	TRBJ2-7	TGCAGTGCGAGACAGTCCTACGAGCAGTACTTC	CSARQSYEQYF
NA	TRBV12-5	NA	TRBJ1-3	TGTGCTAGTGGTTTGGACCCATTCTCGGGCAGGGGTTGGGGAAACACCATATATTTT	CASGLDPFSGRGWGNTIYF
NA	TRBV10-1	TRBD2	TRBJ2-7	TGCGCCAGCAGTGAAGGGACTAGCGGTGAGCAGTACTTC	CASSEGTSGEQYF
NA	TRBV13	NA	TRBJ2-3	TGTGCCAGCAGCATGACTAGTGGGGCCACAGATACGCAGTATTTT	CASSMTSGATDTQYF
NA	TRBV2	TRBD1	TRBJ2-5	TGTGCCAGCAGTGAAGCGCCGGACAGGGCGTACCAAGAGACCCAGTACTTC	CASSEAPDRAYQETQYF
few	TRBV19	NA	TRBJ1-3	TGTGCCAGTGTCAGTCCTGGAAACACCATATATTTT	CASVSPGNTIYF
NA	TRBV28	NA	TRBJ2-7	TGTGCCAGCAGTTCTATAGACAGCTCCTACGAGCAGTACTTC	CASSSIDSSYEQYF
NA	TRBV29-1	NA	TRBJ2-6	TGCAGCGTTGGGGGGGCTGGGGCCAACGTCCTGACTTTC	CSVGGAGANVLTF
NA	TRBV5-1	TRBD2	TRBJ2-7	TGCGCCAGCAGCGCCGGGACTAGCAGCTACGAGCAGTACTTC	CASSAGTSSYEQYF
NA	TRBV27	NA	TRBJ2-1	TGTGCCAGCAGTCTCCCGCGAGGGGAGGAGGGTCCGAATGAGCAGTTCTTC	CASSLPRGEEGPNEQFF
few	TRBV5-4	NA	TRBJ1-4	TGTGCCAGCAGCTTGGCCGGGGGGGTAGGAGAAAAACTGTTTTTT	CASSLAGGVGEKLFF
NA	TRBV6-1	NA	TRBJ2-5	TGTGCCAGCAGTGAAGCGCGGGACCTAGAGACCCAGTACTTC	CASSEARDLETQYF
NA	TRBV7-9	TRBD2	TRBJ2-3	TGTGCCAGCAGCTCCCAAGGCGGGGGGCCGGATACGCAGTATTTT	CASSSQGGGPDTQYF
NA	TRBV5-1	NA	TRBJ2-2	TGCGCCAGCAGCTACACGCAGGGTCCCGGGGAGCTGTTTTTT	CASSYTQGPGELFF
few	TRBV6-5	TRBD1	TRBJ2-3	TGTGCCAGCAAACGACAGGGGGAGGCTGATACGCAGTATTTT	CASKRQGEADTQYF
NA	TRBV29-1	TRBD2	TRBJ2-5	TGCAGCTTCTACCCGGGACTAGCGGCCCAAGAGACCCAGTACTTC	CSFYPGLAAQETQYF
few	TRBV15	NA	TRBJ1-1	TGTGCCACCAGCAGAGGAGCGCCCGGAGAAGCTTTCTTT	CATSRGAPGEAFF
NA	TRBV5-1	TRBD2	TRBJ2-5	TGCGCCAGCAGCTCCACTAGCGACCAAGAGACCCAGTACTTC	CASSSTSDQETQYF
few	TRBV27	NA	TRBJ2-6	TGTGCCAGCAGTTTCTACGGCTCTGGGGCCAACGTCCTGACTTTC	CASSFYGSGANVLTF
NA	TRBV6-1	TRBD1	TRBJ2-1	TGTGCCAGCAGCGATACAGGGGCTTCCTACAATGAGCAGTTCTTC	CASSDTGASYNEQFF
once	TRBV28	TRBD1	TRBJ1-3	TGTGCCAGCAGTTTTGGACAGGGATCTGGAAACACCATATATTTT	CASSFGQGSGNTIYF
NA	TRBV9	NA	TRBJ2-1	TGTGCCAGCAGCGCCGGGGAAGGGTGGGGGGACTACAATGAGCAGTTCTTC	CASSAGEGWGDYNEQFF
NA	TRBV6-1	NA	TRBJ1-2	TGTGCCAGCAGTATCGAAGCCGGGGGGTATGGCTACACCTTC	CASSIEAGGYGYTF
NA	TRBV10-3	TRBD2	TRBJ2-1	TGTGCCATCAGTGGAGGGACTAGTGGGGGGGTGGTTTATGAGCAGTTCTTC	CAISGGTSGGVVYEQFF
NA	TRBV9	TRBD2	TRBJ2-3	TGTGCCAGCAACGGGTGGGGGGGTTACACAGATACGCAGTATTTT	CASNGWGGYTDTQYF
NA	TRBV5-1	TRBD2	TRBJ2-7	TGCGCCAGCACCCCGGGGGGGGGATCCTACGAGCAGTACTTC	CASTPGGGSYEQYF
NA	TRBV21-1	NA	TRBJ2-2	TGTGCCAGCAGCAAACGGGGATCCACCGGGGAGCTGTTTTTT	CASSKRGSTGELFF
NA	TRBV4-1	NA	TRBJ2-2	TGCGCCAGCAGCCAAGATTCACCAGGGGAATTGAACACCGGGGAGCTGTTTTTT	CASSQDSPGELNTGELFF
NA	TRBV4-1	TRBD1	TRBJ1-1	TGCGCCAGCAGCAGCGACAGGGACACTGAAGCTTTCTTT	CASSSDRDTEAFF